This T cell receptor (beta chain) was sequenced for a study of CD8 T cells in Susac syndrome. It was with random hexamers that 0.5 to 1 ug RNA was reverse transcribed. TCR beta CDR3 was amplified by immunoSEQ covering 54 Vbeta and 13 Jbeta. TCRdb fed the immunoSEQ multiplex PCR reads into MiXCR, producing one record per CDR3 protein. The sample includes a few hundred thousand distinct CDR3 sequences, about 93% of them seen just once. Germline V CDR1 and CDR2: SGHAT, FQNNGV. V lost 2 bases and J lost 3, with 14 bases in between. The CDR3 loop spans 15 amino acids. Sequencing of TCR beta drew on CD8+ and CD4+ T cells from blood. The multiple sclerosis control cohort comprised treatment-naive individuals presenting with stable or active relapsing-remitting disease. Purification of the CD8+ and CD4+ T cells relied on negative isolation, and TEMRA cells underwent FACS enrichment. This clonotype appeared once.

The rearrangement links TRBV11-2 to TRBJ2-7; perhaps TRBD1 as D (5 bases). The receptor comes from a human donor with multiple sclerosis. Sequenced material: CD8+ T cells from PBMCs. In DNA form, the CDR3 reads TGTGCCAGCAGCTTAACAGGCGAGCTGAACTACGAGCAGTACTTC. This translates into CASSLTGELNYEQYF. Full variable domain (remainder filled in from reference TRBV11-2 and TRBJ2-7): EAGVAQSPRYKIIEKRQSVAFWCNPISGHATLYWYQQILGQGPKLLIQFQNNGVVDDSQLPKDRFSAERLKGVDSTLKIQPAKLEDSAVYLCASSLTGELNYEQYFGPGTRLTVT.